One sample yielded the 32 T cell receptor beta chains listed below, sequenced in a study of shared clonotypes between healthy human individuals. Measured with immunoSEQ multiplex PCR; TCRdb has only the in-frame clones, and not every one. The sample lists 2 million to 3 million clones; 90% to 95% were seen once. The sample taken for sequencing was naive CD4+ T cells from PBMCs. Indicated subset: CD45RA+ positively selected. The receptor source for this set is a man between 18 and 35 years old in good health. Some clones in this sample may be carry-over from other donors' samples.

The chain employs TRBV6-4 and TRBJ1-1; D gene ambiguous. The ends were cut back, 2 bases at V and 4 bases at J, with 14 bases in the middle. CDR3 length: 15 amino acids. CDR1 and CDR2 (germline): MRHNA, SNTAGT. CDR3 coding DNA: TGTGCCAGCAGTGACGACGGGAAAACACGCACTGAAGCTTTCTTT. It specifies CASSDDGKTRTEAFF.

The rearrangement uses TRBV28 and TRBJ1-5, with a possible D match to TRBD1 (5 bases). This CDR3 is 18 amino acids long. In germline, CDR1 is MDHEN, CDR2 SYDVKM. Trimming left V 7 bases short and J 0 bases short, with 22 bases between. CDR3 region: CASTLGVRIGGSNQPQHF. CDR3 nucleotides: TGTGCCAGCACCTTGGGGGTCAGAATTGGAGGTAGCAATCAGCCCCAGCATTTT.

This chain connects TRBV6-6 to TRBJ2-3; D gene ambiguous. There are 16 residues in the CDR3. In germline, CDR1 is MNHNY, CDR2 SVGAGI (reference sequence). Trimming cost V 4 bases and J 5 bases, with 19 bases left between them. CDR3 nucleotides: TGTGCCAGCAGTTGGGTTGACCCCTCCGTGGGAGATACGCAGTATTTT. This sequence encodes CASSWVDPSVGDTQYF.

A note on this clone: This sample also contains other DNA sequences that code for the same CDR3. V gene TRBV28 combines with J gene TRBJ2-7, with D hard to call. Germline V gene data show CDR1 as MDHEN and CDR2 as SYDVKM. This CDR3 is built from 11 residues. Trimming stripped 6 bases from V and 2 bases from J, with 5 bases between. DNA of the CDR3: TGTGCCAGCAGGGGGACCTACGAGCAGTACTTC. Protein product: CASRGTYEQYF.

To note about this clone: Additional DNA sequences in this sample encode the identical CDR3. The chain joins TRBV18 to TRBJ1-4; no definite D call. The germline V gene has CDR1 KGHSH and CDR2 LQKENI. CDR3 length: 14 amino acids. Trimming took off 3 bases at V and 4 bases at J, with 9 bases between the two ends. The CDR3 loop is CASSPGLLNEKLFF. The DNA for the CDR3 is TGTGCCAGCTCACCGGGCCTACTTAATGAAAAACTGTTTTTT. The entire variable domain, with the rest obtained from reference TRBV18 and TRBJ1-4, is as follows: NAGVMQNPRHLVRRRGQEARLRCSPMKGHSHVYWYRQLPEEGLKFMVYLQKENIIDESGMPKERFSAEFPKEGPSILRIQQVVRGDSAAYFCASSPGLLNEKLFFGSGTQLSVL.

In this sample, this clone turned up once. The V and J genes are TRBV29-1 and TRBJ2-1; D is uncertain. Germline V gene data show CDR1 as SQVTM and CDR2 as ANQGSEA. This CDR3 is built from 14 residues. V shed 6 bases and J shed 2 bases, with 14 bases lying between them. The CDR3 DNA reads as TGCAGCGTAGAGGCCGTCGGCGCCTACAATGAGCAGTTCTTC. This codes for CSVEAVGAYNEQFF.

This clone was detected once. This sample also contains other DNA sequences that code for the same CDR3. The chain links TRBV5-1 to TRBJ2-7; 8 nucleotides line up with TRBD1. This CDR3 is built from 15 residues. Per the germline V gene, CDR1 is SGHRS and CDR2 is YFSETQ. Trimming at V came to 4 bases and at J to 0 bases, leaving 6 bases not matched to a gene. CDR3 sequence reads: CASSLTGGASYEQYF. CDR3 DNA: TGCGCCAGCAGCCTTACAGGGGGTGCCTCCTACGAGCAGTACTTC.

This clone was recorded once. The chain uses TRBV19 and TRBJ2-1; 9 nucleotides agree with TRBD2. The CDR3 runs to 16 residues. V shed 2 bases, J shed 7 bases, and the junction held 9 bases outside the gene matches. CDR1 is LNHDA, CDR2 SQIVND, per germline (reference sequence). The CDR3 reads CASSISLAGGQNEQFF. The CDR3 region has the DNA TGTGCCAGTAGTATAAGCCTTGCGGGAGGGCAAAATGAGCAGTTCTTC.

This chain joins TRBV28 and TRBJ2-6, with 7 bases aligning to TRBD1. CDR3 size: 16 residues. V was clipped by 5 bases and J by 8 bases; unmatched bases: 12. Per the germline V gene, CDR1 is MDHEN and CDR2 is SYDVKM. This CDR3 is CASSPLSTGNTNVLTF. The CDR3 DNA sequence: TGTGCCAGCAGTCCCCTGTCGACAGGGAACACCAACGTCCTGACTTTC.

The rearrangement joins TRBV18 to TRBJ2-7; a possible D gene is TRBD1 (7 bases). V shed 3 bases and J shed 2 bases, with 11 bases lying between them. Germline lookup yields CDR1 KGHSH and CDR2 LQKENI. The CDR3 is 14 residues long. CDR3 loop: CASSPRGEAYEQYF. DNA of the CDR3: TGTGCCAGCTCACCCAGGGGGGAAGCCTACGAGCAGTACTTC.

This chain connects TRBV6-5 to TRBJ2-7, with 8 nucleotides matching TRBD1. The trim removed 6 bases at V and 2 bases at J, leaving 9 bases unmatched. Germline V gene data show CDR1 as MNHEY and CDR2 as SVGAGI. The CDR3 is 15 amino acids. The CDR3 sequence: CASSLDRVPTYEQYF. CDR3 sequence (DNA): TGTGCCAGCAGCTTGGACAGGGTACCGACCTACGAGCAGTACTTC.

The chain has TRBV14 and TRBJ1-5; 7 bases are shared with TRBD1. The CDR3 contains 15 residues. J lost 2 bases, V lost 1 base, and 2 bases had no gene match. Germline V gene sequence: CDR1 SGHDN, CDR2 FVKESK. The CDR3 DNA reads as TGTGCCAGCAGCCAAGGGACAGGCGGCAATCAGCCCCAGCATTTT. Protein sequence: CASSQGTGGNQPQHF. The full variable domain, in which reference TRBV14 and TRBJ1-5 provide the parts outside the CDR3, is EAGVTQFPSHSVIEKGQTVTLRCDPISGHDNLYWYRRVMGKEIKFLLHFVKESKQDESGMPNNRFLAERTGGTYSTLKVQPAELEDSGVYFCASSQGTGGNQPQHFGDGTRLSIL.

V gene TRBV6-5 combines with J gene TRBJ1-1; D not certain. This CDR3 has 13 amino acids. Germline V gene lookup returns CDR1 MNHEY and CDR2 SVGAGI. The V end lost 3 bases, the J end lost 3 bases, and 8 bases lay between the germline ends. DNA for the CDR3: TGTGCCAGCAGTTATCGTTGGGACACTGAAGCTTTCTTT. It is translated as CASSYRWDTEAFF.

This clone has a single count. This chain uses TRBV18 with TRBJ1-1; 9 positions match TRBD1. V trimming: 2 bases; J trimming: 5 bases; junction bases outside the gene matches: 6. This CDR3 spans 15 amino acids. Germline values: CDR1 KGHSH, CDR2 LQKENI. In DNA form, the CDR3 reads TGTGCCAGCTCACCATTTCACAGGGGGCAGACTGAAGCTTTCTTT. Translating it yields CASSPFHRGQTEAFF.

A note on this clone: At the DNA level, this CDR3 is encoded by other sequences in the same sample as well. The V gene is TRBV10-3, the J gene TRBJ1-2; tentative D call: TRBD1 (6 bases). Germline V gene sequence: CDR1 ENHRY, CDR2 SYGVKD. There are 13 residues in the CDR3. Trimming took off 4 bases at V and 5 bases at J, with 11 bases between the two ends. The CDR3 sequence is CAISGGQGYGYTF. The CDR3 DNA is TGTGCCATCAGTGGAGGGCAGGGGTATGGCTACACCTTC.

About this clone itself: Other nucleotide sequences from this sample produce the same CDR3. The chain uses TRBV5-1 and TRBJ2-3; D gene unclear. From germline, CDR1 is SGHRS and CDR2 YFSETQ. V shed 4 bases and J shed 3 bases, with 18 bases lying between them. The CDR3 is 16 residues long. As DNA, the CDR3 is TGCGCCAGCAGCGCTGGGCTAGATAGTTGGACAGATACGCAGTATTTT. This encodes CASSAGLDSWTDTQYF.

V and J are TRBV2 and TRBJ1-1, with 7 bases fitting TRBD1. The germline gives CDR1 SNHLY, CDR2 FYNNEI. The CDR3 is 13 amino acids. With 7 bases clipped from V and 6 bases from J, the junction kept 8 bases outside the gene matches. DNA for the CDR3: TGTGCCAGCACGAGGGGGCGCGGGGCTGAAGCTTTCTTT. Translating gives CASTRGRGAEAFF.

V gene TRBV5-6 combines with J gene TRBJ2-2, with 7 bases aligning to TRBD1. The CDR3 covers 16 residues. V dropped 3 bases and J dropped 1; count of bases not matched to a gene: 6. Germline V CDR1 and CDR2: SGHDT, YYEEEE. CDR3 sequence: CASSWVGQMNTGELFF. DNA of the CDR3: TGTGCCAGCAGCTGGGTGGGACAGATGAACACCGGGGAGCTGTTTTTT.

CDR3 amino acids: CASSVLLEPQHF. DNA for the CDR3: TGTGCCAGCAGTGTCCTCCTCGAGCCCCAGCATTTT. This rearrangement joins TRBV6-6 to TRBJ1-5, with no clear D. This CDR3 contains 12 residues. V dropped 5 bases and J dropped 8 bases, with 10 bases sitting between them. CDR1 is MNHNY and CDR2 is SVGAGI in the germline V gene (reference sequence).

This chain links TRBV6-6 with TRBJ2-3, with unresolved D. CDR3 length equals 11 residues. Germline CDR1 is MNHNY and CDR2 is SVGAGI (reference sequence). The V end lost 5 bases, the J end lost 11 bases, and 11 bases lay between the germline ends. CDR3 region: CASSVTVRQYF. CDR3 nucleotides: TGTGCCAGCAGTGTGACGGTCAGGCAGTATTTT.

V is TRBV7-2 and J is TRBJ2-1; 7 bases are a match to TRBD2. The germline CDR1 and CDR2 sequences are SGHTA and FQGNSA. The CDR3 has 15 residues. V dropped 1 base and J dropped 8; count of bases not matched to a gene: 8. CDR3 nucleotides: TGTGCCAGCAGCTTAGATCGCGGGAGTCTCTATGAGCAGTTCTTC. The encoded protein is CASSLDRGSLYEQFF.

The chain couples TRBV2 to TRBJ2-4; D possibly corresponds to TRBD2 (6 bases). Per germline, CDR1 SNHLY and CDR2 FYNNEI. The CDR3 is 12 amino acids. Trimming pared 8 bases from V and 2 bases from J, leaving 7 bases between. DNA of the CDR3: TGTGCCAGCGGAGGGCCCAAAAACATTCAGTACTTC. As protein: CASGGPKNIQYF.

V usage is TRBV7-8 and J usage is TRBJ2-2; D remains unclear. Trimming took 2 bases from V and 6 from J, leaving 13 bases between them. This CDR3 has 15 residues. The V gene's germline CDR1 is SGHVS and CDR2 FQNEAQ. CDR3 coding DNA: TGTGCCAGCAGCTTAATAACGGAGCCGGCCGGGGAGCTGTTTTTT. It codes for CASSLITEPAGELFF.

This chain uses TRBV28 with TRBJ2-5; 7 bases map to TRBD1. Germline assignment: CDR1 MDHEN and CDR2 SYDVKM. The CDR3 loop spans 16 amino acids. With V trimmed by 4 bases and J by 0 bases, 8 bases remained unmatched. The CDR3 sequence is CASSYKQGTYQETQYF. For the CDR3, the DNA is TGTGCCAGCAGTTATAAACAGGGGACGTACCAAGAGACCCAGTACTTC. The whole variable domain, filled in from reference TRBV28 and TRBJ2-5, reads DVKVTQSSRYLVKRTGEKVFLECVQDMDHENMFWYRQDPGLGLRLIYFSYDVKMKEKGDIPEGYSVSREKKERFSLILESASTNQTSMYLCASSYKQGTYQETQYFGPGTRLLVL.

A note on this clone: Other DNA sequences in this sample translate to the same CDR3. The chain recombines TRBV5-1 with TRBJ1-1, with D unresolved. This CDR3 has 14 residues. V was shortened by 1 base and J by 4 bases, with 11 bases between the two germline ends. Germline V lookup: CDR1 SGHRS, CDR2 YFSETQ. In DNA, the CDR3 is TGCGCCAGCAGCTTGACGGGTAGCGGCACTGAAGCTTTCTTT. Its protein product is CASSLTGSGTEAFF. Filled out from reference TRBV5-1 and TRBJ1-1, the complete variable domain reads KAGVTQTPRYLIKTRGQQVTLSCSPISGHRSVSWYQQTPGQGLQFLFEYFSETQRNKGNFPGRFSGRQFSNSRSEMNVSTLELGDSALYLCASSLTGSGTEAFFGQGTRLTVV.

This chain joins TRBV5-1 and TRBJ2-5; tentatively, D is TRBD1 (6 bases). The tail of the sequence fits TRBJ2-7 better, so the J call may be wrong. Per germline, CDR1 SGHRS and CDR2 YFSETQ. The CDR3 contains 12 residues. CDR3 in amino acids: CASSPGHHEQYF. Written as DNA, the CDR3 is TGCGCCAGCAGCCCGGGACACCACGAGCAGTACTTC.

Concerning this clone itself: The same CDR3 can be traced to other DNA sequences in this sample. The gene calls are TRBV2 and TRBJ1-1; possible D gene TRBD1, 5 bases. Germline CDR1 SNHLY, CDR2 FYNNEI. Trimming shortened V by 3 bases and J by 3 bases, and 11 bases separated the two germline ends. The CDR3 spans 14 residues. The CDR3, as DNA: TGTGCCAGCAGTGAGCTGAGGGGTTACACTGAAGCTTTCTTT. Translating gives CASSELRGYTEAFF.

This chain uses TRBV7-9 with TRBJ2-3, with TRBD1 matching over 7 bases. The CDR3 totals 16 residues. Per germline, CDR1 SEHNR and CDR2 FQNEAQ (reference sequence). Trimming cost V 5 bases and J 1 base; bases outside gene matches: 9. The CDR3 loop reads CASSARVGTGTDTQYF. CDR3 sequence (DNA): TGTGCCAGCAGCGCCCGAGTAGGGACAGGCACAGATACGCAGTATTTT.

To note about this clone: The sample carries other DNA sequences with the same CDR3. The chain uses TRBV7-3 and TRBJ2-1; the D gene is possibly TRBD1 (7 bases). Germline-derived CDR1 and CDR2 are SGHTA and FQGTGA. V lost 4 bases and J lost 6, with 16 bases in between. This CDR3 is built from 15 residues. The DNA for the CDR3 is TGTGCCAGCAGCTCTCCAGGGGGAGCGGGCAATGAGCAGTTCTTC. Translating gives CASSSPGGAGNEQFF.

Note on this clone: Sequence at one end of the junction differs from germline and may be a read error. The chain employs TRBV10-3 and TRBJ2-7; no definite D call. CDR1 and CDR2 from the germline V gene are ENHRY and SYGVKD. The CDR3 has 14 residues. The CDR3 spells CAISESTGLPQQYF. CDR3 in DNA: TGTGCAATCAGTGAGTCGACTGGGCTCCCCCAGCAGTACTTC.

V gene TRBV5-4 combines with J gene TRBJ1-1, with 8 bases that match TRBD1. Germline loops: CDR1 SGHNT, CDR2 YYREEE (reference sequence). This CDR3 has 15 amino acids. Trimming at V came to 3 bases and at J to 6 bases, leaving 10 bases not matched to a gene. The CDR3 region is CASSSPGQASSEAFF. CDR3 nucleotide sequence: TGTGCCAGCAGCTCTCCGGGACAGGCTTCTTCTGAAGCTTTCTTT. Drawing the rest from reference TRBV5-4 and TRBJ1-1, the complete variable domain is ETGVTQSPTHLIKTRGQQVTLRCSSQSGHNTVSWYQQALGQGPQFIFQYYREEENGRGNFPPRFSGLQFPNYSSELNVNALELDDSALYLCASSSPGQASSEAFFGQGTRLTVV.

V usage is TRBV7-3 and J usage is TRBJ2-1, with unresolved D. V was cut by 6 bases and J by 4 bases, with 13 bases left in between. The CDR3 runs 14 residues. The germline CDR1 and CDR2 sequences are SGHTA and FQGTGA. The CDR3: CASSGAYPYNEQFF. In DNA, the CDR3 is TGTGCCAGCAGTGGTGCGTACCCATACAATGAGCAGTTCTTC.